This record covers a single TCR beta chain. The sample is drawn from a study of immune characterization of retroperitoneal liposarcoma. TCRdb itself ran the PCR reads through MiXCR, one entry per CDR3 protein. The sample has around 2,200 distinct CDR3 sequences, around a third seen once. The CDR3 runs to 15 residues. The V and J genes are TRBV12-3 or TRBV12-4 and TRBJ2-5, with a weak D call TRBD2 (5 bases). The assigned J gene may be wrong: the sequence end matches TRBJ2-1 better. This clonotype originated in a male donor with retroperitoneal liposarcoma. The sequenced sample consisted of tumor tissue. The CDR3 nucleotides read TGTGCCAGCAGTTTTAGCGCCTCTAAGCACTACGAGCAGTTCTTC. Its translation: CASSFSASKHYEQFF.